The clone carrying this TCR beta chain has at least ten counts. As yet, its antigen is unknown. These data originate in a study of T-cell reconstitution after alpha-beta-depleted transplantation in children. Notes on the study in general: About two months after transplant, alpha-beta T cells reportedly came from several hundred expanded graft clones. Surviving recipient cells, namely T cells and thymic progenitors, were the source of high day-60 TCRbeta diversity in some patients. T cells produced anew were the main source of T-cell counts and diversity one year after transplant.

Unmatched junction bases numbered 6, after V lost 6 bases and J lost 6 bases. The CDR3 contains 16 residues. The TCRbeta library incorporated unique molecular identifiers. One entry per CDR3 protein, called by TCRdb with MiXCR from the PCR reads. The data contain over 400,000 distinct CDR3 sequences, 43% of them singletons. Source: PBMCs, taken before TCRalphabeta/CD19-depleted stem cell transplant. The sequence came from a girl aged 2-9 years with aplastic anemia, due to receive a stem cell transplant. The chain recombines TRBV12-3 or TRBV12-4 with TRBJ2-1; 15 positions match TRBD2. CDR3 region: CASRSPGLAGGNEQFF. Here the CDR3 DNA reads TGTGCCAGCAGGTCCCCGGGACTAGCGGGAGGCAATGAGCAGTTCTTC.